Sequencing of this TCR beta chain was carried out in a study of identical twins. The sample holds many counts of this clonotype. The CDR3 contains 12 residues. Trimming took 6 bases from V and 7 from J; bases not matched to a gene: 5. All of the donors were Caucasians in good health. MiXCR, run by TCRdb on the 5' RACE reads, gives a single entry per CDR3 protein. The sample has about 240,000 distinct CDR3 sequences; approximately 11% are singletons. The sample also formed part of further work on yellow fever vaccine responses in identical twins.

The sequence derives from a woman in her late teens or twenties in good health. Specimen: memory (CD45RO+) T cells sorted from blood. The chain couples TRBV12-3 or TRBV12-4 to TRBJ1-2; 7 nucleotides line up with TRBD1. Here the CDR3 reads CASRAYRGGYTF. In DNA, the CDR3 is TGTGCCAGCAGGGCCTACAGGGGTGGCTACACCTTC.